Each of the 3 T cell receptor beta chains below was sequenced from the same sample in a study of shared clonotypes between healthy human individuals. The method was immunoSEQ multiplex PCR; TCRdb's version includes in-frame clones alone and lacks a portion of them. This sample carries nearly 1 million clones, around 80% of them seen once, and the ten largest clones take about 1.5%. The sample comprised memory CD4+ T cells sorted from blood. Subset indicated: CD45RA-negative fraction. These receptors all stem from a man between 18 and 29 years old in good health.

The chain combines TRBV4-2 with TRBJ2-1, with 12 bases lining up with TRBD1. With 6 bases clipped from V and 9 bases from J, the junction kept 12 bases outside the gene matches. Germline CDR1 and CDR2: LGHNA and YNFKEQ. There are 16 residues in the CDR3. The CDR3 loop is CASSRDRDRGRFEQFF. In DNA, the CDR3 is TGTGCCAGCAGTCGGGACCGGGACAGGGGGCGGTTTGAGCAGTTCTTC.

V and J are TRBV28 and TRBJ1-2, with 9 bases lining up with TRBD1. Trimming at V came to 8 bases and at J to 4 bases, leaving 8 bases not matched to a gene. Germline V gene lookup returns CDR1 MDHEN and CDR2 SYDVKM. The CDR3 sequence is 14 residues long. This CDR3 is CASFVDRGGYGYTF. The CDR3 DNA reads TGTGCCAGCTTTGTAGACAGGGGGGGCTATGGCTACACCTTC.

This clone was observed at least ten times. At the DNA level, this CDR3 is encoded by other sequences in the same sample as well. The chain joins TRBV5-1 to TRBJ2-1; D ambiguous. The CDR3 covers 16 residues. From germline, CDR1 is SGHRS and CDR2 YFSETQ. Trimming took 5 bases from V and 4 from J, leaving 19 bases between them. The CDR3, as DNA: TGCGCCAGCAGTGTTGCCTTTGCGGAGCTTTACAATGAGCAGTTCTTC. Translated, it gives CASSVAFAELYNEQFF.